A selection of T cell receptor beta chains follows, all from one sample in a study of T cells in Graves' hyperthyroidism and ophthalmopathy. TCRdb recomputed calls from the multiplex PCR reads with MiXCR, one row per CDR3 protein. The sample has around 700,000 distinct CDR3 sequences; 30% to 40% are singletons. Input material: blood. These TCRs come from a woman in her thirties or forties with Graves' hyperthyroidism. The conserved cysteine and the conserved F or W are not part of the CDR3 here. Fields, in order: V gene, CDR3 length, CDR3 protein.

TRBV20-1 | 11 | SARSVMNTEAF
TRBV6-2/TRBV6-3 | 12 | ASTQGASNQPQH
TRBV20-1 | 13 | SARDPGAYSTEAF
TRBV6-5 | 10 | ASTGGREKLF
TRBV20-1 | 11 | SARNTAQGKYT
TRBV5-1 | 12 | ASSLTGEGYEQY
TRBV20-1 | 13 | SASRRGWSEETQY
TRBV29-1 | 13 | SVKDYGRGRETQY
TRBV20-1 | 11 | SAIWGGGYEQY
TRBV7-2 | 12 | ASRPPGQGSDCF
TRBV28 | 14 | ASSSDSLSGANVLT
TRBV19 | 13 | ASSPGQGGTYEQY
TRBV20-1 | 12 | SARPSGGNQPQH